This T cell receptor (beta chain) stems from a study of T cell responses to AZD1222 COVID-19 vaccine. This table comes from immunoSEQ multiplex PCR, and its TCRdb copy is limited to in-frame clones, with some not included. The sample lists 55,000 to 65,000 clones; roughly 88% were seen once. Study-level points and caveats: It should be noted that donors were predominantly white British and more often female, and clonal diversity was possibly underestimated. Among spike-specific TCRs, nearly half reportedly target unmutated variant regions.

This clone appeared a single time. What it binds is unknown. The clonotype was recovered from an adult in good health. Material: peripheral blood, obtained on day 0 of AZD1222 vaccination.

CDR3 in DNA: TGTGCCAGCAGTTTATCGGACCCCCGCGGGACCCAGTACTTC. Its translation: CASSLSDPRGTQYF. The V and J genes are TRBV27 and TRBJ2-5; no definite D call. Trimming removed 0 bases from V and 7 bases from J, with 12 bases in between. The germline V gene encodes CDR1 MNHEY and CDR2 SMNVEV (reference sequence). CDR3 length: 14 residues.